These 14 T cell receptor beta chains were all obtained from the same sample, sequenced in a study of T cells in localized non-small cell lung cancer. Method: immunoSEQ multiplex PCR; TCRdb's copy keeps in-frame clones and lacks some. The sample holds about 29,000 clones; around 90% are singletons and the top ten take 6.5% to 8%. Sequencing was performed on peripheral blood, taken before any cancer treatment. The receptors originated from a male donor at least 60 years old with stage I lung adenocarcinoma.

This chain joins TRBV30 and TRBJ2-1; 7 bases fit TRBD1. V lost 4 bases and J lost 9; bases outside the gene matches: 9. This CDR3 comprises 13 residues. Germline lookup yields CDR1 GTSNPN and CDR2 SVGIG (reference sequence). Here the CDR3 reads CAWNRGPTGEQFF. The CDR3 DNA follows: TGTGCCTGGAATAGGGGGCCTACAGGTGAGCAGTTCTTC.

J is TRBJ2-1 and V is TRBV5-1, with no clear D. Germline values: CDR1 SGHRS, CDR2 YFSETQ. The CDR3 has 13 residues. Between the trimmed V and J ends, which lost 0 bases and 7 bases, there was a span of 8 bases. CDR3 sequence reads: CASSLGTPNEQFF. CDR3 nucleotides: TGCGCCAGCAGCTTGGGAACTCCTAATGAGCAGTTCTTC.

CDR3 coding DNA: TGTGCCAGTAGTGCCCTAACAGGGACGAGCGGGGAGCTGTTTTTT. Protein: CASSALTGTSGELFF. The chain employs TRBV19 and TRBJ2-2; possible D gene TRBD1, 6 bases. The V end was cut by 5 bases, the J end by 7 bases, with 17 bases between. Germline values: CDR1 LNHDA, CDR2 SQIVND (reference sequence). The CDR3 spans 15 residues.

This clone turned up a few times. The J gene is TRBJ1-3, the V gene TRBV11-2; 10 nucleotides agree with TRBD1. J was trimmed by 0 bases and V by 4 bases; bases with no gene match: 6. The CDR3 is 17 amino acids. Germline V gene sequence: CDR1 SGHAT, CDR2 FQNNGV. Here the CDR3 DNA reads TGTGCCAGCAGCTCTTGGACAGGGGGTGACTCTGGAAACACCATATATTTT. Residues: CASSSWTGGDSGNTIYF.

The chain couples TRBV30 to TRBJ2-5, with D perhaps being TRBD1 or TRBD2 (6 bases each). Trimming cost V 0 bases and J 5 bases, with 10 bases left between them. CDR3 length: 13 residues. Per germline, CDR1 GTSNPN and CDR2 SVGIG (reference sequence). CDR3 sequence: CAWSVGGPETQYF. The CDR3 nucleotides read TGTGCCTGGAGTGTAGGGGGGCCGGAGACCCAGTACTTC.

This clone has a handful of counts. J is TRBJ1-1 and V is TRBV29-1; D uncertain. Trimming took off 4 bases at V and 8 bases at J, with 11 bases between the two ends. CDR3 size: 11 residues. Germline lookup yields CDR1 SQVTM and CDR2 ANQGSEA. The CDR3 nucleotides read TGCAGCGTTGGCGTGGATCTCGAAGCTTTCTTT. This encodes CSVGVDLEAFF.

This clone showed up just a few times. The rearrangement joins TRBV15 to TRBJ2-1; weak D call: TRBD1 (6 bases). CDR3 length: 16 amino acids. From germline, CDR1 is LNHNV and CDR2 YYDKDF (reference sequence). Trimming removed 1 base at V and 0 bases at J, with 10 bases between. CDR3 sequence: CATSRGDTFSYNEQFF. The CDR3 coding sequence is TGTGCCACCAGCAGAGGGGACACCTTCTCCTACAATGAGCAGTTCTTC.

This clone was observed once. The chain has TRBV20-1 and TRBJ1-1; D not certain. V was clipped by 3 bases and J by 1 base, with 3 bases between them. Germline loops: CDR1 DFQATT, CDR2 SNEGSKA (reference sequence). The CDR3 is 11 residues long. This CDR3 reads CSASENTEAFF. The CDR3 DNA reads TGCAGTGCTAGTGAGAACACTGAAGCTTTCTTT.

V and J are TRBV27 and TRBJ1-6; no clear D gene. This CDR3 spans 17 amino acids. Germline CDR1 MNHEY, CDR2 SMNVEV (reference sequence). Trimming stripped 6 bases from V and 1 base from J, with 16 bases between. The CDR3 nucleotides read TGTGCCAGCAGCCCCGGACTTGGTGGGTCCTATAATTCACCCCTCCACTTT. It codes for CASSPGLGGSYNSPLHF.

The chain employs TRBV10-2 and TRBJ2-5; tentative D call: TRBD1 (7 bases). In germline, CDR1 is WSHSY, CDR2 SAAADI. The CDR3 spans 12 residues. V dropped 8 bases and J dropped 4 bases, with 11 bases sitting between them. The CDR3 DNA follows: TGCGCCAGCGGCGGGGACAGAGAGACCCAGTACTTC. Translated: CASGGDRETQYF.

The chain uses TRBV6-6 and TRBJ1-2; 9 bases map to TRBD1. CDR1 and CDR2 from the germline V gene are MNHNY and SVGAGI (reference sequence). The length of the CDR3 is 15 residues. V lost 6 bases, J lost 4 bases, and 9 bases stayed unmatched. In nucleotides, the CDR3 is TGTGCCAGCAGCACGGGACAGGGAACGACCTATGGCTACACCTTC. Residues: CASSTGQGTTYGYTF.

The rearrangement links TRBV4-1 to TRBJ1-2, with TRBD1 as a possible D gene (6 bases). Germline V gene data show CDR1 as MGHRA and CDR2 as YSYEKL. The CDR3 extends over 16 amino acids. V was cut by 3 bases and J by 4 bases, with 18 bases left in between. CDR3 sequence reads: CASSHDKQQGGYGYTF. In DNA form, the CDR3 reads TGCGCCAGCAGCCACGATAAACAACAGGGAGGCTATGGCTACACCTTC.

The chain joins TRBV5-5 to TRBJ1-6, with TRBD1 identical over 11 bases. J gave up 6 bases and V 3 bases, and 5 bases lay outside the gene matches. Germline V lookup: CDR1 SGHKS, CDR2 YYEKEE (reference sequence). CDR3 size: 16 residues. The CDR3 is CASSSGTGGFNSPLHF. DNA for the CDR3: TGTGCCAGCAGCTCCGGGACAGGGGGTTTTAATTCACCCCTCCACTTT.

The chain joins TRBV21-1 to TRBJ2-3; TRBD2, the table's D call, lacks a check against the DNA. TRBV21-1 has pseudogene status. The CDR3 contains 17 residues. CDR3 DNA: TGTGCCAGCAGCAATTTAATAGCGGGGGGTGGCACAGATACGCAGTATTTT. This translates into CASSNLIAGGGTDTQYF.